Each of the 23 T cell receptor beta chains below was sequenced from the same sample in a study of T cell responses to AZD1222 COVID-19 vaccine. Data came from immunoSEQ multiplex PCR; TCRdb stores just in-frame clones and leaves some out. The sample has under 110,000 clones; just over 85% are singletons. Source: peripheral blood, taken on day 0 of AZD1222 vaccination. These receptors were taken from an adult in good health.

The J gene is TRBJ2-6, the V gene TRBV4-1; D is unresolved. CDR1 is MGHRA and CDR2 is YSYEKL in the germline V gene. CDR3 length equals 17 residues. The V gene lost 0 bases and the J gene lost 0 bases, with 9 bases spanning the gap. CDR3 nucleotide sequence: TGCGCCAGCAGCCAAGAAAGTCAGTACTCTGGGGCCAACGTCCTGACTTTC. This sequence encodes CASSQESQYSGANVLTF.

J is TRBJ2-3 and V is TRBV29-1; TRBD2 might be the D (5 bases). Germline loops: CDR1 SQVTM, CDR2 ANQGSEA. The CDR3 has 13 amino acids. V was cut by 6 bases and J by 6 bases, with 16 bases left in between. This CDR3 reads CSVGLGEVDTQYF. The CDR3 DNA follows: TGCAGCGTCGGACTGGGCGAGGTGGATACGCAGTATTTT.

The chain uses TRBV29-1 and TRBJ1-2; tentative D call: TRBD1 (6 bases). The CDR3 contains 13 residues. The V and J ends lost 3 bases and 0 bases respectively, with 8 bases between them. Germline V gives CDR1 SQVTM, CDR2 ANQGSEA. Here the CDR3 DNA reads TGCAGCGTTGAGGACAGATCTAACTATGGCTACACCTTC. As protein: CSVEDRSNYGYTF. Drawing the rest from reference TRBV29-1 and TRBJ1-2, the complete variable domain is SAVISQKPSRDICQRGTSLTIQCQVDSQVTMMFWYRQQPGQSLTLIATANQGSEATYESGFVIDKFPISRPNLTFSTLTVSNMSPEDSSIYLCSVEDRSNYGYTFGSGTRLTVV.

This chain connects TRBV29-1 to TRBJ2-3; possibly TRBD1 for D (5 bases). The CDR3 contains 14 residues. The V gene lost 6 bases and the J gene lost 4 bases, with 17 bases spanning the gap. The germline V gene has CDR1 SQVTM and CDR2 ANQGSEA. CDR3 in DNA: TGCAGCGTATCGCCAGGGCGGCATCCAGATACGCAGTATTTT. Translation: CSVSPGRHPDTQYF.

The chain employs TRBV12-3 or TRBV12-4 and TRBJ1-1; D is unresolved. V was pared by 0 bases and J by 9 bases, with 11 bases between. The CDR3 sequence is 13 residues long. The CDR3 region is CASSLAVGLQAFF. The CDR3 DNA is TGTGCCAGCAGTTTAGCGGTAGGGCTTCAAGCTTTCTTT.

This rearrangement joins TRBV5-4 to TRBJ1-4, with 7 bases that match TRBD1. Germline V gene sequence: CDR1 SGHNT, CDR2 YYREEE (reference sequence). Trimming at V came to 2 bases and at J to 6 bases, leaving 7 bases not matched to a gene. The CDR3 consists of 15 residues. CDR3 bases: TGTGCCAGCAGCTTCCGCCGGGGACAGTATGAAAAACTGTTTTTT. Its translation: CASSFRRGQYEKLFF. The full variable domain, its missing parts supplied by reference TRBV5-4 and TRBJ1-4, is ETGVTQSPTHLIKTRGQQVTLRCSSQSGHNTVSWYQQALGQGPQFIFQYYREEENGRGNFPPRFSGLQFPNYSSELNVNALELDDSALYLCASSFRRGQYEKLFFGSGTQLSVL.

The V gene is TRBV2, the J gene TRBJ1-3, with D unresolved. The CDR3 length is 14 residues. Germline loops: CDR1 SNHLY, CDR2 FYNNEI. Trimming removed 6 bases at V and 2 bases at J, with 11 bases between. The CDR3: CASSGFGPGNTIYF. The CDR3 DNA follows: TGTGCCAGCAGCGGATTCGGGCCTGGAAACACCATATATTTT. The variable domain in full, completed from reference TRBV2 and TRBJ1-3, reads EPEVTQTPSHQVTQMGQEVILRCVPISNHLYFYWYRQILGQKVEFLVSFYNNEISEKSEIFDDQFSVERPDGSNFTLKIRSTKLEDSAMYFCASSGFGPGNTIYFGEGSWLTVV.

This chain joins TRBV28 and TRBJ2-5; no clear D gene. The CDR3 sequence is 15 residues long. V was pared by 7 bases and J by 2 bases, with 17 bases between. Germline V gives CDR1 MDHEN, CDR2 SYDVKM. The CDR3 coding sequence is TGTGCCAGCACCCCTCCGAACTACGCACAAGAGACCCAGTACTTC. This gives the protein CASTPPNYAQETQYF.

V usage is TRBV29-1 and J usage is TRBJ1-4; D is possibly TRBD1 (5 bases). V lost 5 bases to trimming and J lost 8 bases, with 15 bases between them. The CDR3 is 13 residues long. Germline V gives CDR1 SQVTM, CDR2 ANQGSEA. CDR3 in DNA: TGCAGCGTTCGCAACACAAAGGGGGAAAAACTGTTTTTT. Its translation is CSVRNTKGEKLFF.

This clone came up once. The V and J genes are TRBV7-2 and TRBJ2-7; possible D gene TRBD1, 6 bases. With 2 bases removed from V and 3 bases from J, the gap between germline ends came to 8 bases. Germline loops: CDR1 SGHTA, CDR2 FQGNSA. There are 13 residues in the CDR3. The CDR3 nucleotides are TGTGCCAGCAGCTTAAACAGGGACTACGAGCAGTACTTC. This sequence encodes CASSLNRDYEQYF. Together with reference TRBV7-2 and TRBJ2-7, the CDR3 gives the full variable domain: GAGVSQSPSNKVTEKGKDVELRCDPISGHTALYWYRQSLGQGLEFLIYFQGNSAPDKSGLPSDRFSAERTGGSVSTLTIQRTQQEDSAVYLCASSLNRDYEQYFGPGTRLTVT.

This chain connects TRBV10-3 to TRBJ2-7; 11 bases line up with TRBD1. CDR1 is ENHRY, CDR2 SYGVKD, per germline. V was clipped by 4 bases and J by 5 bases; unmatched bases: 7. This CDR3 has 15 amino acids. The CDR3 sequence is CAISAGSGQGDEQYF. CDR3 in DNA: TGTGCCATCAGTGCGGGTTCGGGACAGGGGGACGAGCAGTACTTC.

The chain carries TRBV4-1 and TRBJ2-5; 12 nucleotides match TRBD2. The CDR3 is 16 residues long. The germline V gene has CDR1 MGHRA and CDR2 YSYEKL. V lost 5 bases, J lost 4 bases, and 8 bases stayed unmatched. For the CDR3, the DNA is TGCGCCAGCAGCAGAGCATTGGGACTAGCGGGAGAGACCCAGTACTTC. This encodes CASSRALGLAGETQYF.

The rearrangement links TRBV28 to TRBJ1-4, with D unclear. Germline CDR1 and CDR2: MDHEN and SYDVKM. This CDR3 has 11 residues. With 2 bases removed from V and 7 bases from J, the gap between germline ends came to 2 bases. The CDR3, as DNA: TGTGCCAGCAGTTTAAGTGAAAAACTGTTTTTT. Protein: CASSLSEKLFF.

The V call is TRBV4-2, the J call TRBJ2-3; a weak D match, TRBD2 (5 bases). The CDR3 spans 16 residues. Looked up from germline, CDR1 is LGHNA and CDR2 is YNFKEQ. V was trimmed by 0 bases and J by 1 base, leaving 11 bases between them. CDR3 sequence (DNA): TGTGCCAGCAGCCAAGACTACGGGATCGGCACAGATACGCAGTATTTT. Translation: CASSQDYGIGTDTQYF.

CDR3 loop: CATSGAGGTDTQYF. CDR3 coding DNA: TGTGCCACCAGTGGGGCAGGGGGAACAGATACGCAGTATTTT. The chain joins TRBV24-1 to TRBJ2-3; 7 positions agree with TRBD1. CDR3 size: 14 residues. Looked up from germline, CDR1 is KGHDR and CDR2 is SFDVKD. V was pared by 5 bases and J by 3 bases, with 4 bases of the junction left unmatched.

V is TRBV10-2 and J is TRBJ2-5; D is unresolved. The CDR3 covers 13 residues. Germline CDR1 is WSHSY and CDR2 is SAAADI. Trimming cost V 3 bases and J 5 bases, with 10 bases left between them. The CDR3 protein is CASSDDIRETQYF. CDR3 nucleotide sequence: TGCGCCAGCAGTGATGACATTCGGGAGACCCAGTACTTC.

The chain links TRBV5-1 to TRBJ2-5; no clear D gene. The CDR3 is made up of 13 amino acids. Looked up from germline, CDR1 is SGHRS and CDR2 is YFSETQ. Trimming left V 4 bases short and J 4 bases short, with 11 bases between. As DNA, the CDR3 is TGCGCCAGCAGCGCTGAGGCCCCAGAGACCCAGTACTTC. This codes for CASSAEAPETQYF.

This clone is medium-sized. The V and J genes are TRBV27 and TRBJ1-2; no definite D call. The germline V gene encodes CDR1 MNHEY and CDR2 SMNVEV (reference sequence). The CDR3 length is 15 residues. V was trimmed by 5 bases and J by 5 bases, leaving 18 bases between them. CDR3 region: CASSPTPGTSYGYTF. In DNA form, the CDR3 reads TGTGCCAGCAGTCCAACCCCTGGCACGTCTTATGGCTACACCTTC.

V and J are TRBV25-1 and TRBJ2-3, with D maybe TRBD1 (6 bases). Per germline, CDR1 MGHDK and CDR2 SYGVNS. CDR3 size: 13 residues. V lost 6 bases to trimming and J lost 3 bases, with 10 bases between them. DNA for the CDR3: TGTGCCAGCAGGAAACAGGGTACAGATACGCAGTATTTT. Translated, it gives CASRKQGTDTQYF.

CDR3 nucleotide sequence: TGTGCCAGCCGAACCTGGGGGCAGGTTGCCTACGAGCAGTACTTC. The encoded protein is CASRTWGQVAYEQYF. The rearrangement uses TRBV11-2 and TRBJ2-7; possible D gene TRBD1, 6 bases. CDR3 length equals 15 residues. V gave up 8 bases and J gave up 2 bases, with 19 bases separating them. Germline CDR1 reads SGHAT; CDR2 reads FQNNGV. The full variable domain, with the rest looked up from reference TRBV11-2 and TRBJ2-7, is EAGVAQSPRYKIIEKRQSVAFWCNPISGHATLYWYQQILGQGPKLLIQFQNNGVVDDSQLPKDRFSAERLKGVDSTLKIQPAKLEDSAVYLCASRTWGQVAYEQYFGPGTRLTVT.

The CDR3 sequence: CASSFPRGLDEKLFF. In DNA, the CDR3 is TGTGCCAGCAGTTTCCCCCGGGGTTTGGATGAAAAACTGTTTTTT. The chain recombines TRBV28 with TRBJ1-4; D gene unclear. Germline assignment: CDR1 MDHEN and CDR2 SYDVKM. This CDR3 has 15 amino acids. V lost 3 bases and J 6 bases, leaving 14 bases between the germline ends.

This clone was recorded a few times. The gene calls are TRBV2 and TRBJ1-5; D is uncertain. CDR3 length: 11 amino acids. V dropped 6 bases and J dropped 6 bases, with 6 bases sitting between them. Germline V gives CDR1 SNHLY, CDR2 FYNNEI. As DNA, the CDR3 is TGTGCCAGCAGGGAGGGTCAGCCCCAGCATTTT. Protein: CASREGQPQHF. Based on the CDR3 plus reference TRBV2 and TRBJ1-5, the full variable domain is EPEVTQTPSHQVTQMGQEVILRCVPISNHLYFYWYRQILGQKVEFLVSFYNNEISEKSEIFDDQFSVERPDGSNFTLKIRSTKLEDSAMYFCASREGQPQHFGDGTRLSIL.

The chain carries TRBV7-9 and TRBJ2-1; D is uncertain. The CDR3 is made up of 15 amino acids. The germline gives CDR1 SEHNR, CDR2 FQNEAQ (reference sequence). Trimming pared 5 bases from V and 6 bases from J, leaving 17 bases between. As DNA, the CDR3 is TGTGCCAGCAGCCCGCCCTTTAGGGTGGGCAATGAGCAGTTCTTC. This encodes CASSPPFRVGNEQFF.